This T cell receptor (beta chain) derives from a study of blood T cell repertoires in COVID-19. Whole-study context: Samples came from the United States, Italy and Spain, spanning acute and convalescent COVID-19. From T cells, B-cell-depleted T cells, or PBMCs came the material, which was cDNA or gDNA.

The germline V gene encodes CDR1 LGHDT and CDR2 YNNKEL (reference sequence). CDR3 size: 14 residues. The V gene end was trimmed by 1 base and the J gene end by 5 bases; junction bases not matched to a gene: 2. Sequencing used immunoSEQ multiplex PCR; TCRdb keeps in-frame clones, though not all of them. The table lists roughly 290,000 clones, 70% to 90% of them singletons. On this clone itself: The sample contains more than one DNA sequence encoding this CDR3.

This sequence joins TRBV3-1 (or the pseudogene TRBV3-2) and TRBJ1-5; 7 positions match TRBD1. The sequence came from a man younger than 45 who had recovered from COVID-19. Material for sequencing was PBMCs or T cells enriched from blood (not recorded which). CDR3 in DNA: TGTGCCAGCAGCCAAGGACAGGGATATCAGCCCCAGCATTTT. Protein: CASSQGQGYQPQHF.